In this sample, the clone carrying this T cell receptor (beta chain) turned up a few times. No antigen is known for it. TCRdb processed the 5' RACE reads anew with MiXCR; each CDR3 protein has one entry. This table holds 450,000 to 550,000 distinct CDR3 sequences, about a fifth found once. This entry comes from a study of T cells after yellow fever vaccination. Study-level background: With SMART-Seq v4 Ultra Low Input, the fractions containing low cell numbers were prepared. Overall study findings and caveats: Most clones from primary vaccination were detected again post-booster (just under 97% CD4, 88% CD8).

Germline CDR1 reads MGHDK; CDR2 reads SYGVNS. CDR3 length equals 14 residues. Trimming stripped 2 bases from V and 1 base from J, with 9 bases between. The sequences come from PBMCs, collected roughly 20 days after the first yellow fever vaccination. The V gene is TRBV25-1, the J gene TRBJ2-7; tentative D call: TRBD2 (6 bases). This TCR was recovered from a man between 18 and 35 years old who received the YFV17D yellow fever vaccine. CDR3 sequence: CASSEMGGSYEQYF. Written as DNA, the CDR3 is TGTGCCAGCAGTGAAATGGGGGGATCCTACGAGCAGTACTTC.